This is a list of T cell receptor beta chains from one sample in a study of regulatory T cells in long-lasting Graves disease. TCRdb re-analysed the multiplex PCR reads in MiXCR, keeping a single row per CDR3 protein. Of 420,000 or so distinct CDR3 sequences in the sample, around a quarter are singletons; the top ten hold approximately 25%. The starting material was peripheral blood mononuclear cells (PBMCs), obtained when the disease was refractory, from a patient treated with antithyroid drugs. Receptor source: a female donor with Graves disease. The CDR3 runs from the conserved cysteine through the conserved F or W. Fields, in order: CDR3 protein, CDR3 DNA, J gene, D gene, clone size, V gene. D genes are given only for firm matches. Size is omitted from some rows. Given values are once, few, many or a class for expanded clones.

CDR3: CASSSQRGTGDEKLFF; DNA: TGTGCCAGCAGCTCACAACGGGGGACAGGGGATGAAAAACTGTTTTTT; J: TRBJ1-4; D: TRBD1; size: few; V: TRBV7-9
CDR3: CASSRNKREGTQYF; DNA: TGTGCCAGCAGCCGCAATAAGCGGGAGGGGACCCAGTACTTC; J: TRBJ2-5; D: TRBD2; size: NA; V: TRBV7-2
CDR3: CASSYGLTGNNEQFF; DNA: TGTGCCAGCAGTTACGGCTTGACAGGGAACAATGAGCAGTTCTTC; J: TRBJ2-1; D: TRBD1; size: NA; V: TRBV6-9
CDR3: CSASPGRQRETQYF; DNA: TGCAGTGCTAGCCCCGGGAGACAAAGAGAGACCCAGTACTTC; J: TRBJ2-5; D: NA; size: many; V: TRBV20-1
CDR3: CASRPGTASGNTIYF; DNA: TGTGCCAGCAGACCCGGGACGGCATCTGGAAACACCATATATTTT; J: TRBJ1-3; D: NA; size: NA; V: TRBV6-1
CDR3: CASSIKGVREGARRKELFF; DNA: TGTGCCAGTAGTATAAAGGGAGTGCGGGAGGGGGCCCGTAGGAAGGAGCTGTTTTTT; J: TRBJ2-2; D: TRBD2; size: few; V: TRBV19
CDR3: CASSLVPSYNEQFF; DNA: TGTGCCAGCAGTCTAGTCCCTTCCTACAATGAGCAGTTCTTC; J: TRBJ2-1; D: NA; size: NA; V: TRBV27
CDR3: CSARKRRLGETQYF; DNA: TGCAGTGCTAGGAAAAGGAGGTTGGGGGAGACCCAGTACTTC; J: TRBJ2-5; D: NA; size: many; V: TRBV20-1
CDR3: CASSLSWGAGNTTYF; DNA: NA; J: TRBJ1-3; D: NA; size: NA; V: TRBV7-2
CDR3: CASSLSVGLAGVDEQYF; DNA: TGTGCCAGCAGTTTATCGGTGGGACTAGCGGGAGTAGACGAGCAGTACTTC; J: TRBJ2-7; D: TRBD2; size: many; V: TRBV27
CDR3: CASSSGGEGGELFF; DNA: TGTGCCAGCAGTTCAGGGGGCGAGGGCGGGGAGCTGTTTTTT; J: TRBJ2-2; D: TRBD1; size: many; V: TRBV28
CDR3: CASSQDWGRVGEQYF; DNA: TGTGCCAGCAGCCAGGACTGGGGCAGGGTGGGCGAGCAGTACTTC; J: TRBJ2-7; D: NA; size: few; V: TRBV3-1
CDR3: CASSSSGQSNQPQHF; DNA: TGTGCCAGCAGCTCAAGCGGACAGAGCAATCAGCCCCAGCATTTT; J: TRBJ1-5; D: NA; size: NA; V: TRBV28
CDR3: CASRAGGGTDTQYF; DNA: TGTGCCAGCAGAGCGGGAGGGGGCACAGATACGCAGTATTTT; J: TRBJ2-3; D: TRBD2; size: few; V: TRBV27
CDR3: CASSLYSRGINTEAFF; DNA: TGTGCCAGCAGTTTATATTCCCGGGGGATAAACACTGAAGCTTTCTTT; J: TRBJ1-1; D: NA; size: many; V: TRBV28
CDR3: CASSLRTGDTNQPQHF; DNA: TGTGCCAGCAGCTTGCGGACAGGGGACACAAATCAGCCCCAGCATTTT; J: TRBJ1-5; D: TRBD1; size: NA; V: TRBV7-8
CDR3: CASSLGGTGPGVQYF; DNA: TGTGCCAGCAGTTTAGGGGGAACAGGCCCCGGGGTGCAGTACTTC; J: TRBJ2-5; D: NA; size: many; V: TRBV28
CDR3: CASSARGRSTGELFF; DNA: TGTGCCAGCAGCGCAAGGGGCCGTAGCACCGGGGAGCTGTTTTTT; J: TRBJ2-2; D: NA; size: NA; V: TRBV9
CDR3: CASSLDTGASYEQYF; DNA: TGTGCCAGCAGCTTAGATACGGGGGCATCCTACGAGCAGTACTTC; J: TRBJ2-7; D: NA; size: many; V: TRBV7-2
CDR3: CASRMESYEQYF; DNA: TGTGCCAGCAGAATGGAGTCCTACGAGCAGTACTTC; J: TRBJ2-7; D: NA; size: NA; V: TRBV6-1
CDR3: CSARDPGGGSTEAFF; DNA: TGCAGTGCTAGAGATCCGGGGGGGGGGTCCACTGAAGCTTTCTTT; J: TRBJ1-1; D: NA; size: few; V: TRBV20-1
CDR3: CASSLSLGGVLRTDTQYF; DNA: TGTGCCAGCAGTTTAAGTCTAGGGGGCGTTTTACGCACAGATACGCAGTATTTT; J: TRBJ2-3; D: TRBD1; size: NA; V: TRBV12-3/TRBV12-4
CDR3: CASSPISGIGQETQYF; DNA: TGTGCCAGCAGTCCAATCAGCGGGATCGGGCAAGAGACCCAGTACTTC; J: TRBJ2-5; D: TRBD2; size: NA; V: TRBV27
CDR3: CASSLGSSHGYTF; DNA: TGTGCCAGCAGCTTAGGCAGCTCGCATGGCTACACCTTC; J: TRBJ1-2; D: NA; size: few; V: TRBV7-9
CDR3: CASSEFAGPETEQTQYF; DNA: TGTGCCAGCAGTGAATTTGCGGGACCCGAGACGGAACAGACCCAGTACTTC; J: TRBJ2-5; D: NA; size: many; V: TRBV2
CDR3: CASSLFGTLSYEQYF; DNA: TGTGCCAGCAGTCTCTTCGGGACTCTATCCTACGAGCAGTACTTC; J: TRBJ2-7; D: NA; size: many; V: TRBV28
CDR3: CASSGQGRSNQPQHF; DNA: TGTGCCAGTAGTGGTCAGGGCCGCAGTAATCAGCCCCAGCATTTT; J: TRBJ1-5; D: NA; size: NA; V: TRBV19
CDR3: CSASTAYNSPLHF; DNA: TGCAGTGCTAGCACGGCCTATAATTCACCCCTCCACTTT; J: TRBJ1-6; D: NA; size: few; V: TRBV20-1
CDR3: CASSTSGTSGTSYNEQFF; DNA: TGTGCCAGCAGCACTTCCGGGACTAGCGGGACCTCCTACAATGAGCAGTTCTTC; J: TRBJ2-1; D: TRBD2; size: NA; V: TRBV7-2
CDR3: CASSLGQQTEAFF; DNA: TGTGCCAGCAGCCTGGGCCAACAGACTGAAGCTTTCTTT; J: TRBJ1-1; D: NA; size: NA; V: TRBV5-6
CDR3: CASSLEGYGSGNTIYF; DNA: TGCGCCAGCAGCTTGGAGGGGTACGGCTCTGGAAACACCATATATTTT; J: TRBJ1-3; D: NA; size: few; V: TRBV5-1
CDR3: CASSPQEDRASNQPQHF; DNA: TGTGCCAGCAGTCCCCAAGAAGACAGGGCCAGCAATCAGCCCCAGCATTTT; J: TRBJ1-5; D: TRBD1; size: many; V: TRBV27
CDR3: CASSLIRGGIARGYTF; DNA: TGCGCCAGCAGCTTGATCAGGGGGGGAATTGCTCGGGGCTACACCTTC; J: TRBJ1-2; D: TRBD1; size: NA; V: TRBV5-1
CDR3: CASSFKVNTEAFF; DNA: TGCGCCAGCAGCTTCAAGGTGAACACTGAAGCTTTCTTT; J: TRBJ1-1; D: NA; size: NA; V: TRBV5-1
CDR3: CASSFPNRGNTEAFF; DNA: TGTGCCAGCAGCTTCCCCAACAGGGGGAACACTGAAGCTTTCTTT; J: TRBJ1-1; D: TRBD1; size: NA; V: TRBV7-9
CDR3: CASTRTGLSEDEQFF; DNA: TGTGCCAGCACTCGGACCGGCCTATCAGAGGATGAGCAGTTCTTC; J: TRBJ2-1; D: NA; size: NA; V: TRBV11-2
CDR3: CASSPQGAIDNTEAFF; DNA: TGTGCCAGCTCACCGCAGGGGGCTATCGATAATACTGAAGCTTTCTTT; J: TRBJ1-1; D: TRBD1; size: once; V: TRBV18
CDR3: CASTETEPSYGYTF; DNA: TGCGCCAGCACCGAGACGGAACCTTCCTATGGCTACACCTTC; J: TRBJ1-2; D: NA; size: many; V: TRBV5-1
CDR3: CASSREGSIGELFF; DNA: TGTGCCAGCAGTCGGGAGGGGAGTATCGGGGAGCTGTTTTTT; J: TRBJ2-2; D: TRBD2; size: few; V: TRBV27
CDR3: CASSVGGRSNEKLFF; DNA: TGTGCCAGCAGCGTCGGGGGACGGTCTAATGAAAAACTGTTTTTT; J: TRBJ1-4; D: NA; size: few; V: TRBV9
CDR3: CASSLDIAMGLAGLYVEQYF; DNA: TGTGCCAGCAGTTTAGATATAGCAATGGGCCTAGCGGGGCTCTACGTCGAGCAGTACTTC; J: TRBJ2-7; D: TRBD2; size: many; V: TRBV12-3/TRBV12-4
CDR3: CASSSYRSYEQYF; DNA: TGTGCCAGCAGCTCTTACCGTTCCTACGAGCAGTACTTC; J: TRBJ2-7; D: NA; size: NA; V: TRBV7-9
CDR3: CAEMKGRPNTEAFF; DNA: TGTGCCGAAATGAAGGGACGGCCGAACACTGAAGCTTTCTTT; J: TRBJ1-1; D: NA; size: few; V: TRBV30
CDR3: CSVLGETQYF; DNA: TGCAGCGTTCTGGGGGAGACCCAGTACTTC; J: TRBJ2-5; D: NA; size: many; V: TRBV29-1
CDR3: CASSLVSGVPGKTQYF; DNA: TGTGCCAGCAGCTTAGTTTCCGGAGTCCCGGGGAAGACCCAGTACTTC; J: TRBJ2-5; D: NA; size: NA; V: TRBV7-2
CDR3: CASSPDTGSYGYTF; DNA: TGTGCCAGCAGCCCCGATACAGGGAGCTATGGCTACACCTTC; J: TRBJ1-2; D: NA; size: NA; V: TRBV11-2
CDR3: CATSREKTGLYEQYF; DNA: TGTGCCACCAGCAGAGAGAAGACAGGCCTTTACGAGCAGTACTTC; J: TRBJ2-7; D: NA; size: NA; V: TRBV15
CDR3: CSALGRTGYEQYF; DNA: TGCAGTGCTCTTGGGAGGACAGGGTACGAGCAGTACTTC; J: TRBJ2-7; D: TRBD1; size: NA; V: TRBV20-1
CDR3: CASGTGPGELFF; DNA: TGTGCCAGCGGTACCGGCCCCGGGGAGCTGTTTTTT; J: TRBJ2-2; D: NA; size: many; V: TRBV6-1